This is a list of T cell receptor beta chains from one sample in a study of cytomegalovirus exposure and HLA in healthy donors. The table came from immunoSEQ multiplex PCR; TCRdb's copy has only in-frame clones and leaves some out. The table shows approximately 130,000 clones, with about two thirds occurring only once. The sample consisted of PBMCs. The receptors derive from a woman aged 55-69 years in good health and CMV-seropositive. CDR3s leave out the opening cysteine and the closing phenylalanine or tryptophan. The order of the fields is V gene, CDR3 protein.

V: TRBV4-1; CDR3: ASSQTYERGLNEQY
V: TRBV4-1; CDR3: ASTPGQAVRTTNEKLF
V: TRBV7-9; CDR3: ASGTGRDTEAF
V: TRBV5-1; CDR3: ASTTGNGQETQY
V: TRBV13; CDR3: ASSPRGLVGENTEAF
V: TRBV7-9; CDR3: ASSLAPIAYEQY
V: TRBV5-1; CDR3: ASSLGDRGLFDEQF
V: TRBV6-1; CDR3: ASSARGDSYEQY
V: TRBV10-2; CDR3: ASSELGGDQPQH
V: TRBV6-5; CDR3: ASSYGLTEGNTIY
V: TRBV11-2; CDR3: ASSIGTGAAFGYT
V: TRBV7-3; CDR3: ASTLSGQGTDTQY
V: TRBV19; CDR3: ASSIGNSYEQY
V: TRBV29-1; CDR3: SVIGQGNTEAF
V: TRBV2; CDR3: ASTPQGRPYEQY
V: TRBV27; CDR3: ASSLYPSGNTGELF
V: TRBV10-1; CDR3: ASSESASGGYNEQF
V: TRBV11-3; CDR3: ASSLQQPGELF
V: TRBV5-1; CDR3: ASRGQAIMNTEAF
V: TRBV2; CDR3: ASTPEWRQPQH
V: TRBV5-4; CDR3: ASSLGGGVNIQY
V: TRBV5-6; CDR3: ASSPGQNSNQPQH
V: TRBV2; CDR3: ASLLSGGALETQY
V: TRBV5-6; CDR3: ASSLATGGRVMNTEAF
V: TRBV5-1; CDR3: ASSLGAQVEAF
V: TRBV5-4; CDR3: ASSLGLPNSPLH
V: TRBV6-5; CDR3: ASSTTSGSYNEQF
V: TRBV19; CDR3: ASRGATDYSNQPQH
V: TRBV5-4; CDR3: ASSLDAGDSYEQY
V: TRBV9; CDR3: ASSVVGAPNQPQH
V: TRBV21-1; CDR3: ASSSRTQTTPNTGELF
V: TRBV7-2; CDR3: ASSLDRQPDGPQH
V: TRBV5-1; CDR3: ASSFTGQETQY